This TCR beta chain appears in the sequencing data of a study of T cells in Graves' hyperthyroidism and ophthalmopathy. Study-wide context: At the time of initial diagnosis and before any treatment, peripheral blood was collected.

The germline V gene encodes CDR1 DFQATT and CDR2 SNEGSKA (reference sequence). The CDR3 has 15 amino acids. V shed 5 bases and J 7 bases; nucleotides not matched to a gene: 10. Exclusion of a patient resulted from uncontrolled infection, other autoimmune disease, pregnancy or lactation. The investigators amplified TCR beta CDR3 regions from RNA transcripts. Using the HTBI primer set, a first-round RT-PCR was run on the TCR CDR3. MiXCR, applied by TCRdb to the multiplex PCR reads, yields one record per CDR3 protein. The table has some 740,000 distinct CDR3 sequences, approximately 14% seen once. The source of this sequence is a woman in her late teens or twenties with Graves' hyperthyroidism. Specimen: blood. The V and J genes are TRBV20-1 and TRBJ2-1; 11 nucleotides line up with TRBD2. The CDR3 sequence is CSADPGTSGNNEQFF. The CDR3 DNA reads TGCAGTGCTGACCCCGGGACTAGCGGCAATAATGAGCAGTTCTTC.